This entry features one T cell receptor (beta chain) sequence. TCRdb analysed the RT-PCR reads with MiXCR anew, one entry per CDR3 protein. The sample yields about 680,000 distinct CDR3 sequences, over 12% seen once. Unmatched junction bases numbered 6, after V lost 3 bases and J lost 7 bases. Germline assignment: CDR1 MDHEN and CDR2 SYDVKM. There are 13 residues in the CDR3. The chain recombines TRBV28 with TRBJ2-7; 7 bases agree with TRBD1. The clonotype originates from a female donor in good health, serving as a healthy control. The sequencing input was memory CD4+ T cells from blood. CDR3 sequence reads: CASSFQQGLEQYF. CDR3 in DNA: TGTGCCAGCAGTTTCCAACAGGGGTTGGAGCAGTACTTC.